These 17 T cell receptor beta chains were all obtained from the same sample, sequenced in a study of patients and donors after allogeneic stem cell transplantation. TCRdb used MiXCR to reprocess the RT-PCR reads, holding one entry per CDR3 protein. Of 920,000 or so distinct CDR3 sequences in the sample, more than 15% were seen once. The sequenced sample consisted of blood, either unsorted or a sorted T cell fraction (not recorded which). These receptor sequences come from a human donor who was either an allogeneic HSCT recipient or a stem cell or donor lymphocyte infusion donor (not recorded which). It is not recorded whose cells these are; they may come from a transplant donor.

The chain combines TRBV21-1 with TRBJ2-3; TRBD1 is the table's D call and was not checked against the DNA. TRBV21-1 is annotated as a pseudogene. CDR3 length: 16 amino acids. The CDR3 is CASSKEAGESTDTQYF. The CDR3 coding sequence is TGTGCCAGCAGCAAAGAGGCGGGGGAAAGCACAGATACGCAGTATTTT.

The V gene is TRBV6-1, the J gene TRBJ2-3; 8 bases map to TRBD2. V lost 5 bases, J lost 2 bases, and 12 bases stayed unmatched. This CDR3 has 17 amino acids. The germline V gene encodes CDR1 MNHNS and CDR2 SASEGT. CDR3 amino acids: CASSPLTPGGYTDTQYF. CDR3 coding DNA: TGTGCCAGCAGTCCCCTCACTCCGGGGGGGTACACAGATACGCAGTATTTT.

This clonotype was seen repeatedly, ten times or more. One end of the junction fails to match germline, which may point to a read error. J is TRBJ2-3 and V is TRBV5-1, with a possible D match to TRBD1 (6 bases). The CDR3 extends over 13 amino acids. CDR1 SGHRS and CDR2 YFSETQ come from the germline V gene. DNA of the CDR3: TGTGCCAGCAGTGCCACAGGGACAGATACGCAGTATTTT. Its translation: CASSATGTDTQYF.

The rearrangement links TRBV4-2 to TRBJ2-2, with a weak D call TRBD1 (6 bases). CDR1 is LGHNA, CDR2 YNFKEQ, per germline. Trimming pared 0 bases from V and 4 bases from J, leaving 15 bases between. The CDR3 runs to 17 residues. The CDR3 DNA reads TGTGCCAGCAGCCAAGAGTTTCGGCAGGGGCCCACCGGGGAGCTGTTTTTT. This codes for CASSQEFRQGPTGELFF.

As concerns this clonotype: One junction end does not reproduce the germline sequence, and a read error may be involved. The V and J genes are TRBV12-5 and TRBJ2-1, with TRBD1 matching over 8 bases. Germline V lookup: CDR1 LGHNT, CDR2 FRNRAP. CDR3 size: 15 residues. CDR3 coding DNA: TGTGCTAGTGGTATCAACCCATATAGGACAGGGTTAGGGATCTTC. It encodes CASGINPYRTGLGIF.

This clonotype showed up just a few times. This chain connects TRBV7-2 to TRBJ1-5; possibly TRBD1 for D (5 bases). V was cut by 5 bases and J by 0 bases, with 17 bases left in between. This CDR3 has 17 amino acids. Germline CDR1 and CDR2: SGHTA and FQGNSA. The CDR3 DNA sequence: TGTGCCAGCAGCCTAACCGGGACCGCTTATAGCAATCAGCCCCAGCATTTT. It codes for CASSLTGTAYSNQPQHF.

The chain combines TRBV20-1 with TRBJ1-4; 10 nucleotides match TRBD1. V dropped 3 bases and J dropped 6; count of bases not matched to a gene: 1. This CDR3 spans 13 amino acids. Per germline, CDR1 DFQATT and CDR2 SNEGSKA (reference sequence). CDR3 region: CSASGTGDEKLFF. The DNA for the CDR3 is TGCAGTGCTAGCGGGACAGGGGATGAAAAACTGTTTTTT.

The chain carries TRBV6-1 and TRBJ1-2; 9 bases are shared with TRBD1. Germline values: CDR1 MNHNS, CDR2 SASEGT. The CDR3 is 15 amino acids. The J segment lost 4 bases and the V segment lost 6 bases, leaving 9 bases of the junction unmatched. For the CDR3, the DNA is TGTGCCAGCAGACCCGGGACAGGGCTGGGCTATGGCTACACCTTC. Amino acids: CASRPGTGLGYGYTF.

The chain uses TRBV2 and TRBJ2-1; unclear D gene. CDR3 size: 10 residues. From germline, CDR1 is SNHLY and CDR2 FYNNEI. V dropped 7 bases and J dropped 11 bases, with 9 bases sitting between them. DNA of the CDR3: TGTGCCAGCAAGTCCACACAGCAGTTCTTC. Protein sequence: CASKSTQQFF.

The chain combines TRBV25-1 with TRBJ1-2, with a possible D match to TRBD1 (5 bases). V was cut by 2 bases and J by 0 bases, with 16 bases left in between. CDR1 and CDR2 (germline): MGHDK, SYGVNS. This CDR3 has 17 amino acids. Here the CDR3 reads CASSELIGGGTNYGYTF. The CDR3 DNA is TGTGCCAGCAGTGAACTCATTGGCGGGGGAACTAACTATGGCTACACCTTC.

This clonotype was observed a handful of times. The CDR3 loop reads CASSPTSAGSYEQYF. The DNA for the CDR3 is TGTGCCAGCAGTCCCACTTCAGCAGGTTCCTACGAGCAGTACTTC. The chain recombines TRBV27 with TRBJ2-7; D is undetermined. The CDR3 sequence is 15 residues long. Germline V lookup: CDR1 MNHEY, CDR2 SMNVEV (reference sequence). The germline V and J ends were trimmed by 5 bases and 1 base, with 15 bases remaining between them.

This clonotype has only a few counts. V usage is TRBV20-1 and J usage is TRBJ2-1, with no clear D. V shed 0 bases and J shed 0 bases, with 12 bases lying between them. This CDR3 has 16 amino acids. Germline V gives CDR1 DFQATT, CDR2 SNEGSKA (reference sequence). The CDR3 is CSARESDGRSYNEQFF. The CDR3 DNA follows: TGCAGTGCTAGAGAATCGGACGGACGCTCCTACAATGAGCAGTTCTTC.

This clonotype appeared a few times. This chain links TRBV29-1 with TRBJ1-1; unclear D gene. Trimming took off 7 bases at V and 0 bases at J, with 6 bases between the two ends. The CDR3 covers 11 residues. Germline-derived CDR1 and CDR2 are SQVTM and ANQGSEA. CDR3: CSGVVNTEAFF. The CDR3 nucleotides are TGCAGCGGTGTAGTGAACACTGAAGCTTTCTTT.

This clonotype was seen more than once but under ten times. The chain uses TRBV9 and TRBJ2-3; D ambiguous. Per germline, CDR1 SGDLS and CDR2 YYNGEE. The CDR3 length is 13 residues. The V and J ends lost 6 bases and 4 bases respectively, with 12 bases between them. The CDR3, as DNA: TGTGCCAGCAATCCCGAAGGAGCAGATACGCAGTATTTT. As protein: CASNPEGADTQYF.

The rearrangement links TRBV4-1 to TRBJ1-2; D is unclear. V dropped 6 bases and J dropped 3 bases, with 11 bases sitting between them. The CDR3 has 13 amino acids. Germline V CDR1 and CDR2: MGHRA, YSYEKL. CDR3 region: CASRLDGHYGYTF. For the CDR3, the DNA is TGCGCCAGCAGGCTTGACGGGCACTATGGCTACACCTTC.

This clonotype was detected only a few times. V gene TRBV25-1 combines with J gene TRBJ2-4, with D possibly being TRBD1 or TRBD2 (5 bases each). The CDR3 covers 13 residues. Trimming pared 2 bases from V and 8 bases from J, leaving 10 bases between. Germline V gene sequence: CDR1 MGHDK, CDR2 SYGVNS. The CDR3 DNA follows: TGTGCCAGCAGTGAAGCCGGGACGGACATTCAGTACTTC. Translated, it gives CASSEAGTDIQYF.

V and J are TRBV7-9 and TRBJ2-3; D is uncertain. Trimming cost V 4 bases and J 5 bases, with 13 bases left between them. From germline, CDR1 is SEHNR and CDR2 FQNEAQ (reference sequence). The CDR3 runs to 14 residues. The chain's CDR3 is CASSSSRFKDTQYF. DNA for the CDR3: TGTGCCAGCAGCTCCTCCCGATTTAAAGATACGCAGTATTTT.